The 9 T cell receptor beta chains presented below share a single source sample, sequenced in a study of cytomegalovirus exposure and HLA in healthy donors. The PCR contained 60 Vbeta and 13 Jbeta primers. Only in-frame clones appear in the TCRdb table, and some are missing; sequencing was by immunoSEQ multiplex PCR. Of about 150,000 clones in the sample, about 70% were seen once. Sequencing was performed on PBMCs. These receptors were collected from a male donor in good health and CMV-seronegative.

The V gene is TRBV5-1, the J gene TRBJ2-7, with TRBD1 matching 7 bases. Germline-derived CDR1 and CDR2 are SGHRS and YFSETQ. This CDR3 is 14 amino acids long. With V trimmed by 0 bases and J by 0 bases, 0 bases remained unmatched. CDR3 in DNA: TGCGCCAGCAGCTTGGCAGGGGGCTCCTACGAGCAGTACTTC. Protein product: CASSLAGGSYEQYF.

This clone appeared a few times. The chain carries TRBV6-6 and TRBJ2-1, with D possibly matching TRBD2 (5 bases). The CDR3 loop spans 15 amino acids. With 7 bases removed from V and 0 bases from J, the gap between germline ends came to 13 bases. From germline, CDR1 is MNHNY and CDR2 SVGAGI (reference sequence). The CDR3 region has the DNA TGTGCCAGCACCGGACTTCTAGGCTCCTACAATGAGCAGTTCTTC. Amino acid sequence: CASTGLLGSYNEQFF.

This chain joins TRBV29-1 and TRBJ1-1; no definite D call. V lost 7 bases and J 1 base, leaving 7 bases between the germline ends. The CDR3 runs to 11 residues. The germline CDR1 and CDR2 sequences are SQVTM and ANQGSEA. This chain's CDR3 is CSGSGNTEAFF. CDR3 nucleotides: TGCAGCGGGTCCGGGAACACTGAAGCTTTCTTT.

The chain employs TRBV4-1 and TRBJ1-2; D may be TRBD1 (6 bases). The V and J ends lost 3 bases and 4 bases respectively, with 15 bases between them. Germline V gene data show CDR1 as MGHRA and CDR2 as YSYEKL. The CDR3 loop spans 15 amino acids. CDR3 DNA sequence: TGCGCCAGCAGCCACCCCCCGGACAGCGCCTATGGCTACACCTTC. It yields the protein CASSHPPDSAYGYTF.

The rearrangement uses TRBV10-3 and TRBJ1-2; D is unresolved. The V gene's germline CDR1 is ENHRY and CDR2 SYGVKD. The CDR3 is 14 amino acids. V lost 3 bases and J 0 bases, leaving 8 bases between the germline ends. CDR3 bases: TGTGCCATCAGTGACGGTTGGTCTAACTATGGCTACACCTTC. This translates into CAISDGWSNYGYTF.

The rearrangement links TRBV5-1 to TRBJ1-4; 8 positions match TRBD1. V gave up 4 bases and J gave up 7 bases; unmatched junction bases: 12. CDR3 length equals 16 residues. Germline values: CDR1 SGHRS, CDR2 YFSETQ. In nucleotides, the CDR3 is TGCGCCAGCAGCCCCCAGACAGGGGCGGGCGCTGAAAAACTGTTTTTT. Protein: CASSPQTGAGAEKLFF.

This chain joins TRBV29-1 and TRBJ1-2; D not certain. Trimming took 3 bases from V and 2 from J, leaving 10 bases between them. CDR1 is SQVTM, CDR2 ANQGSEA, per germline. The CDR3 has 13 amino acids. This CDR3 is CSVERQTNYGYTF. The CDR3 bases are TGCAGCGTTGAGCGGCAGACGAACTATGGCTACACCTTC.

This chain links TRBV2 with TRBJ1-1, with D perhaps matching TRBD1 (5 bases). The CDR3 is 13 residues long. V lost 6 bases and J lost 7, with 15 bases in between. Germline-derived CDR1 and CDR2 are SNHLY and FYNNEI. DNA of the CDR3: TGTGCCAGCAGGGGGCTAACCGGGAGTGAAGCTTTCTTT. It translates to CASRGLTGSEAFF.

The CDR3 loop reads CASSLGGFNSPLHF. The CDR3 nucleotides read TGTGCCAGCAGTTTGGGGGGATTCAATTCACCCCTCCACTTT. V is TRBV6-5 and J is TRBJ1-6; a possible D gene is TRBD1 (5 bases). Trimming removed 4 bases at V and 7 bases at J, with 11 bases between. The V gene's germline CDR1 is MNHEY and CDR2 SVGAGI. The CDR3 covers 14 residues.